This T cell receptor beta chain was observed in a study of molecular identifiers for immune sequencing clone quantification. Study-wide context: In replicates, RNA from approximately 20,000 or 100,000 naive CD8 cells was divided five ways and four parts were sequenced. Study conclusions and caveats: Under 1% of molecules in naive cells, but over 99% of effector molecules, belonged to clones above 20 RNA copies.

Remarks on this clonotype: The antigen is unknown.

Library preparation followed earlier protocols using designated TCR primers. Each CDR3 protein is one row after TCRdb ran MiXCR on the PCR reads. The repertoire holds about 320,000 distinct CDR3 sequences, with roughly a quarter as singletons. CD8+CD4-CCR7+CD45RA+ sorting gave the naive CD8 T cells. The CDR3 has 13 amino acids. Trimming removed 6 bases from V and 3 bases from J, with 8 bases in between. The origin of this receptor is a human donor in good health. Some libraries in this study had Jurkat cell RNA spiked in. The source material was naive CD8+ T cells from blood, with Jurkat cell RNA spiked in. The subset here: FACS-sorted CD8+CD4-CCR7+CD45RA+ naive T cells. V is TRBV12-3 or TRBV12-4 and J is TRBJ2-2; D not resolved. CDR3 in amino acids: CASRSTYTGELFF. The CDR3 bases are TGTGCCAGCAGGAGCACCTACACCGGGGAGCTGTTTTTT.